This entry lists 27 T cell receptor beta chains sequenced from one sample in a study of T cell changes during pregnancy in multiple sclerosis. Profiling relied on immunoSEQ multiplex PCR, and the TCRdb table lists in-frame clones only, not all of them. Among around 92,000 clones listed, 85% to 95% were seen once. Material: peripheral blood, obtained after pregnancy. The receptors shown here come from a female donor with multiple sclerosis, enrolled in a pregnancy study.

The V call is TRBV5-1, the J call TRBJ2-7; the match to TRBD2 covers 10 bases. Germline loops: CDR1 SGHRS, CDR2 YFSETQ. V was pared by 3 bases and J by 6 bases, with 12 bases of the junction left unmatched. The CDR3 spans 16 residues. CDR3 in DNA: TGCGCCAGCAGCTCCCATTTGGAGCGGGAGGGAGTCGAGCAGTACTTC. It specifies CASSSHLEREGVEQYF.

The chain couples TRBV2 to TRBJ2-3; D may be TRBD2 (6 bases). CDR3 size: 19 residues. Trimming took 2 bases from V and 7 from J, leaving 28 bases between them. Germline V gives CDR1 SNHLY, CDR2 FYNNEI. CDR3 nucleotide sequence: TGTGCCAGCAGTGAATTAGTTGTGGGGGGAAGGAGTGGCGGACATACGCAGTATTTT. Its translation is CASSELVVGGRSGGHTQYF.

The V and J genes are TRBV30 and TRBJ2-5, with 10 bases identical to TRBD2. From germline, CDR1 is GTSNPN and CDR2 SVGIG (reference sequence). J was trimmed by 6 bases and V by 4 bases; bases with no gene match: 8. This CDR3 is built from 14 residues. DNA for the CDR3: TGTGCCTGGATTGTAGCGGGAGGCTTGAAGACCCAGTACTTC. This gives the protein CAWIVAGGLKTQYF.

V and J are TRBV5-1 and TRBJ2-3; D gene uncertain. Trimming took 2 bases from V and 1 from J, leaving 2 bases between them. Germline V gene data show CDR1 as SGHRS and CDR2 as YFSETQ. The CDR3 runs to 12 residues. The CDR3 protein is CASSFGTDTQYF. The CDR3 DNA is TGCGCCAGCAGCTTCGGCACAGATACGCAGTATTTT.

The chain employs TRBV7-9 and TRBJ2-7; no clear D gene. The germline V gene has CDR1 SEHNR and CDR2 FQNEAQ (reference sequence). The CDR3 totals 12 residues. V gave up 5 bases and J gave up 3 bases, with 8 bases separating them. CDR3 in amino acids: CASSPSSYEQYF. The DNA of the CDR3 is TGTGCCAGCAGCCCCTCGAGCTACGAGCAGTACTTC.

The chain couples TRBV28 to TRBJ2-1; 7 nucleotides agree with TRBD1. The ends lost 9 bases at V and 6 bases at J; junction bases unmatched: 11. This CDR3 has 14 amino acids. CDR1 is MDHEN, CDR2 SYDVKM, per germline. The CDR3 sequence: CASRMTGSGNEQFF. In nucleotides, the CDR3 is TGTGCCAGTCGGATGACAGGGTCAGGCAATGAGCAGTTCTTC.

The CDR3 bases are TGTGCCAGCAGTCGGATGCGAGGTACGCAGTATTTT. Translated, it gives CASSRMRGTQYF. The V gene is TRBV7-9, the J gene TRBJ2-3; no definite D call. Trimming took 6 bases from V and 8 from J, leaving 12 bases between them. This CDR3 contains 12 residues. Germline CDR1 reads SEHNR; CDR2 reads FQNEAQ (reference sequence).

This rearrangement joins TRBV27 to TRBJ2-1, with 11 bases matching TRBD2. Germline lookup yields CDR1 MNHEY and CDR2 SMNVEV (reference sequence). Trimming removed 2 bases from V and 9 bases from J; junction bases left unmatched: 9. The CDR3 runs 16 residues. The CDR3 DNA follows: TGTGCCAGCAGTTTAAGTAGCGGGAGGGCCGGGGGTGAGCAGTTCTTC. Protein product: CASSLSSGRAGGEQFF.

This clone was picked up a small number of times. The rearrangement joins TRBV27 to TRBJ1-2; no clear D gene. CDR1 and CDR2 (germline): MNHEY, SMNVEV (reference sequence). V lost 5 bases, J lost 5 bases, and 12 bases lay in between. The CDR3 is 13 residues long. DNA of the CDR3: TGTGCCAGCAGTCACCCGGGATCGTATGGCTACACCTTC. This encodes CASSHPGSYGYTF.

The rearrangement joins TRBV5-5 to TRBJ1-1, with 7 bases matching TRBD1. This CDR3 has 14 residues. Unmatched junction bases numbered 4, after V lost 0 bases and J lost 5 bases. Germline-derived CDR1 and CDR2 are SGHKS and YYEKEE (reference sequence). In DNA form, the CDR3 reads TGTGCCAGCAGCTTGGGACAGGGCTTAACTGAAGCTTTCTTT. Translated: CASSLGQGLTEAFF.

This chain uses TRBV27 with TRBJ2-3; D gene unclear. The CDR3 has 15 amino acids. V shed 3 bases and J shed 0 bases, with 10 bases lying between them. Per the germline V gene, CDR1 is MNHEY and CDR2 is SMNVEV (reference sequence). The CDR3 loop reads CASSFALMSTDTQYF. The CDR3, as DNA: TGTGCCAGCAGTTTCGCGTTGATGAGCACAGATACGCAGTATTTT.

This sequence joins TRBV4-2 and TRBJ2-3; TRBD2 matches at 9 bases. Germline V gene lookup returns CDR1 LGHNA and CDR2 YNFKEQ. This CDR3 has 17 amino acids. Trimming at V came to 0 bases and at J to 1 base, leaving 5 bases not matched to a gene. CDR3: CASSQDSAGGGTDTQYF. The CDR3 nucleotides are TGTGCCAGCAGCCAAGATTCGGCGGGGGGGGGCACAGATACGCAGTATTTT.

This chain joins TRBV27 and TRBJ2-3; a weak D match, TRBD1 (5 bases). Trimming stripped 3 bases from V and 4 bases from J, with 11 bases between. The CDR3 contains 14 residues. From germline, CDR1 is MNHEY and CDR2 SMNVEV (reference sequence). This CDR3 is CASSFAGYSDTQYF. CDR3 in DNA: TGTGCCAGCAGTTTTGCAGGGTACTCAGATACGCAGTATTTT.

V gene TRBV9 combines with J gene TRBJ2-7; D not certain. CDR1 and CDR2 (germline): SGDLS, YYNGEE. V lost 0 bases, J lost 5 bases, and 12 bases lay in between. The CDR3 has 14 amino acids. The CDR3 region has the DNA TGTGCCAGCAGCGTAGACGGTTCCCCCAACGAGCAGTACTTC. Its protein is CASSVDGSPNEQYF.

The chain couples TRBV30 to TRBJ2-7; 7 positions match TRBD1. Germline assignment: CDR1 GTSNPN and CDR2 SVGIG (reference sequence). The CDR3 sequence is 15 residues long. Unmatched junction bases numbered 11, after V lost 4 bases and J lost 2 bases. CDR3 region: CAWTATGVLPYEQYF. CDR3 coding DNA: TGTGCCTGGACTGCAACAGGGGTACTTCCCTACGAGCAGTACTTC.

This rearrangement joins TRBV29-1 to TRBJ1-1; D may be TRBD1 (6 bases). Germline V gene sequence: CDR1 SQVTM, CDR2 ANQGSEA. The CDR3 is 12 residues long. Trimming removed 5 bases from V and 6 bases from J, with 13 bases in between. This CDR3 reads CSVLTGSSEAFF. The CDR3 DNA sequence: TGCAGCGTTCTCACAGGGAGCTCTGAAGCTTTCTTT.

The chain uses TRBV5-6 and TRBJ2-3; D call uncertain. The CDR3 loop spans 13 amino acids. Per the germline V gene, CDR1 is SGHDT and CDR2 is YYEEEE. The V and J ends lost 0 bases and 3 bases respectively, with 5 bases between them. The chain's CDR3 is CASSLVITDTQYF. The CDR3 DNA is TGTGCCAGCAGCTTGGTAATTACAGATACGCAGTATTTT.

The J gene is TRBJ1-1, the V gene TRBV9, with TRBD1 identical over 7 bases. Trimming took 4 bases from V and 4 from J; bases not matched to a gene: 7. The CDR3 spans 14 residues. Germline CDR1 SGDLS, CDR2 YYNGEE. The CDR3 nucleotides read TGTGCCAGCAGCACCACACAGGGGACCACTGAAGCTTTCTTT. Translated: CASSTTQGTTEAFF.

The gene calls are TRBV7-8 and TRBJ2-7; 10 nucleotides align to TRBD1. Germline CDR1 and CDR2: SGHVS and FQNEAQ. CDR3 length equals 17 residues. Unmatched junction bases numbered 13, after V lost 4 bases and J lost 4 bases. The CDR3 loop reads CASSSRRDRGPGYEQYF. For the CDR3, the DNA is TGTGCCAGCAGCTCCCGCCGGGACAGGGGACCGGGGTACGAGCAGTACTTC.

The rearrangement joins TRBV6-6 to TRBJ2-7; a weak D match, TRBD1 (5 bases). The V gene lost 2 bases and the J gene lost 4 bases, with 15 bases spanning the gap. The CDR3 contains 15 residues. The germline V gene encodes CDR1 MNHNY and CDR2 SVGAGI (reference sequence). In DNA form, the CDR3 reads TGTGCCAGCAGTTACAATCCAGGGAAGGGGTACGAGCAGTACTTC. The encoded protein is CASSYNPGKGYEQYF.

The genes are TRBV7-8 and TRBJ1-4, with 9 nucleotides matching TRBD1. CDR1 is SGHVS, CDR2 FQNEAQ, per germline. V lost 6 bases, J lost 8 bases, and 7 bases stayed unmatched. The CDR3 contains 14 residues. The chain's CDR3 is CASRPGTGLEKLFF. The CDR3, as DNA: TGTGCCAGCAGGCCCGGGACAGGGCTCGAAAAACTGTTTTTT. Combining the CDR3 with reference TRBV7-8 and TRBJ1-4 gives the whole variable domain GAGVSQSPRYKVAKRGQDVALRCDPISGHVSLFWYQQALGQGPEFLTYFQNEAQLDKSGLPSDRFFAERPEGSVSTLKIQRTQQEDSAVYLCASRPGTGLEKLFFGSGTQLSVL.

The chain joins TRBV19 to TRBJ2-1; D is possibly TRBD2 (6 bases). The CDR3 is 14 residues long. With 3 bases removed from V and 2 bases from J, the gap between germline ends came to 8 bases. Per germline, CDR1 LNHDA and CDR2 SQIVND (reference sequence). CDR3 bases: TGTGCCAGTAGTATGGAGGGCCCCTACAATGAGCAGTTCTTC. It codes for CASSMEGPYNEQFF.

This clone has just one count. The chain couples TRBV11-2 to TRBJ1-1, with TRBD1 matching 9 bases. This CDR3 is 14 amino acids long. V lost 1 base and J lost 5; bases outside the gene matches: 2. The germline gives CDR1 SGHAT, CDR2 FQNNGV. CDR3 region: CASSLVQGATEAFF. The CDR3 DNA sequence: TGTGCCAGCAGCTTAGTACAGGGGGCAACTGAAGCTTTCTTT.

The chain joins TRBV18 to TRBJ2-6; 9 nucleotides line up with TRBD1. This CDR3 region has 18 residues. The trim removed 3 bases at V and 4 bases at J, leaving 10 bases unmatched. Germline V gene sequence: CDR1 KGHSH, CDR2 LQKENI. The CDR3 reads CASSPMGQGGSGANVLTF. In DNA, the CDR3 is TGTGCCAGCTCACCCATGGGACAGGGAGGTTCAGGGGCCAACGTCCTGACTTTC. The full variable domain, rest sourced from reference TRBV18 and TRBJ2-6, is NAGVMQNPRHLVRRRGQEARLRCSPMKGHSHVYWYRQLPEEGLKFMVYLQKENIIDESGMPKERFSAEFPKEGPSILRIQQVVRGDSAAYFCASSPMGQGGSGANVLTFGAGSRLTVL.

This clone has only one observation. V is TRBV9 and J is TRBJ2-5; no clear D. This CDR3 has 12 amino acids. V lost 4 bases to trimming and J lost 4 bases, with 8 bases between them. Germline lookup yields CDR1 SGDLS and CDR2 YYNGEE. CDR3 nucleotides: TGTGCCAGCAGCTCAGATGGAGAGACCCAGTACTTC. This codes for CASSSDGETQYF.

This chain uses TRBV27 with TRBJ1-2, with 7 bases that match TRBD1. The CDR3 is made up of 14 amino acids. Germline loops: CDR1 MNHEY, CDR2 SMNVEV (reference sequence). V lost 2 bases, J lost 4 bases, and 4 bases stayed unmatched. CDR3 sequence (DNA): TGTGCCAGCAGTTTAATGGGACAGCTCTATGGCTACACCTTC. This sequence encodes CASSLMGQLYGYTF.

The rearrangement uses TRBV27 and TRBJ2-7; TRBD2 aligns across 8 bases. CDR1 and CDR2 (germline): MNHEY, SMNVEV (reference sequence). V was clipped by 5 bases and J by 0 bases; unmatched bases: 3. The CDR3 has 14 residues. CDR3 in amino acids: CASSPSGSSYEQYF. CDR3 coding DNA: TGTGCCAGCAGTCCGAGCGGGAGCTCCTACGAGCAGTACTTC.